This T cell receptor (beta chain) was sequenced during a study of control samples from healthy donors and cancer patients. Data came from immunoSEQ multiplex PCR; TCRdb stores just in-frame clones and leaves some out. The sample consists of about 130,000 clones, about 92% of them appearing once. Unmatched junction bases numbered 10, after V lost 5 bases and J lost 4 bases. From germline, CDR1 is SNHLY and CDR2 FYNNEI. There are 15 residues in the CDR3. This clone occurred once. The rearrangement uses TRBV2 and TRBJ1-2; 7 bases map to TRBD1. The sequence was obtained from a woman in her 50s in good health. Sequenced input: blood. CDR3 in DNA: TGTGCCAGCAGTCCCTCCGGGACAGTCCTCTATGGCTACACCTTC. Translation gives CASSPSGTVLYGYTF.